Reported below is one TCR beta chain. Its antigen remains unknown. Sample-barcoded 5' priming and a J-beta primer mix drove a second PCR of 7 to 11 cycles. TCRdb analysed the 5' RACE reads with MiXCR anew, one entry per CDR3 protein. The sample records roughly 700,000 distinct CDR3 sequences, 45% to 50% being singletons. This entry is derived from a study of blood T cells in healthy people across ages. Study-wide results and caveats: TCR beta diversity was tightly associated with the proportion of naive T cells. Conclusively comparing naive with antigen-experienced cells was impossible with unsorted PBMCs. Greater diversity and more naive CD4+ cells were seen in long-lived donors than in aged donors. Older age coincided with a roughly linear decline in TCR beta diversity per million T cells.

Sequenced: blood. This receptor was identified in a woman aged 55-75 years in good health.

This chain's CDR3 is CASSLMARQYNEQYF. The CDR3 DNA is TGTGCCAGCAGCTTAATGGCTCGACAGTACAATGAGCAGTACTTC. This sequence joins TRBV7-8 and TRBJ2-1, with a possible D match to TRBD1 (5 bases). The DNA end favors TRBJ2-7, so the J call may be wrong. CDR3 length: 15 residues. Per germline, CDR1 SGHVS and CDR2 FQNEAQ.